The 28 T cell receptor beta chains below come from one sample, sequenced in a study of blood T cells in healthy people across ages. For the second PCR, which ran for about 7 to 11 cycles, a sample-barcoded 5' primer and a J-beta primer mix were used. Via MiXCR, TCRdb re-called the 5' RACE reads, giving one row per CDR3 protein. The sample lists 600,000 or so distinct CDR3 sequences; approximately 30% were seen once. The specimen sequenced was blood. These receptors came from a woman aged 80 or over in good health.

This clonotype was found many times. The chain links TRBV5-6 to TRBJ2-7; 10 nucleotides line up with TRBD1. CDR1 and CDR2 (germline): SGHDT, YYEEEE. The CDR3 is 15 residues long. V shed 2 bases, J shed 2 bases, and the junction held 4 bases outside the gene matches. CDR3: CASSLLGTGAYEQYF. Written as DNA, the CDR3 is TGTGCCAGCAGCTTACTCGGGACAGGGGCCTACGAGCAGTACTTC.

This clonotype appeared many times. The CDR3 DNA reads as TGCGCCAGCAGCGGACTAGACCCAGATACGCAGTATTTT. This gives the protein CASSGLDPDTQYF. V gene TRBV5-1 combines with J gene TRBJ2-3; 7 nucleotides match TRBD2. CDR1 and CDR2 from the germline V gene are SGHRS and YFSETQ. With 4 bases clipped from V and 4 bases from J, the junction kept 3 bases outside the gene matches. CDR3 length: 13 amino acids.

V usage is TRBV20-1 and J usage is TRBJ2-5, with D perhaps given as TRBD1 or TRBD2 (6 bases each). V was shortened by 2 bases and J by 11 bases, with 21 bases between the two germline ends. The CDR3 is 14 amino acids. The germline CDR1 and CDR2 sequences are DFQATT and SNEGSKA (reference sequence). CDR3 loop: CSARTGKGLNEQYF. CDR3 DNA: TGCAGTGCTAGAACAGGGAAGGGACTCAATGAGCAGTACTTC.

This clonotype was detected only a few times. The chain is built from TRBV19 and TRBJ1-2; 11 positions agree with TRBD1. The CDR3 is 15 residues long. CDR1 is LNHDA, CDR2 SQIVND, per germline (reference sequence). V lost 8 bases, J lost 5 bases, and 10 bases stayed unmatched. As DNA, the CDR3 is TGTGCCAGTGGAGGGCCGGGACAGGGGGAGTATGGCTACACCTTC. Translated: CASGGPGQGEYGYTF.

This chain uses TRBV7-2 with TRBJ2-1; 7 bases map to TRBD1. Germline V gene data show CDR1 as SGHTA and CDR2 as FQGNSA. The CDR3 sequence is 17 residues long. With V trimmed by 5 bases and J by 4 bases, 14 bases remained unmatched. The DNA of the CDR3 is TGTGCCAGCAGCCTCGACAGGGTTATGTATATTTACAATGAGCAGTTCTTC. It translates to CASSLDRVMYIYNEQFF. Full variable domain (rest looked up from reference TRBV7-2 and TRBJ2-1): GAGVSQSPSNKVTEKGKDVELRCDPISGHTALYWYRQSLGQGLEFLIYFQGNSAPDKSGLPSDRFSAERTGGSVSTLTIQRTQQEDSAVYLCASSLDRVMYIYNEQFFGPGTRLTVL.

CDR3 DNA sequence: TGCAGTGCTAGGCGGGACTTTAGCACAGATACGCAGTATTTT. Translating it yields CSARRDFSTDTQYF. This rearrangement joins TRBV20-1 to TRBJ2-3, with a tentative D call TRBD2 (6 bases). Trimming shortened V by 3 bases and J by 0 bases, and 10 bases separated the two germline ends. Germline-derived CDR1 and CDR2 are DFQATT and SNEGSKA (reference sequence). The CDR3 spans 14 residues.

The chain carries TRBV20-1 and TRBJ1-5; unclear D gene. CDR1 and CDR2 from the germline V gene are DFQATT and SNEGSKA (reference sequence). The CDR3 contains 15 residues. Trimming removed 5 bases at V and 0 bases at J, with 14 bases between. The CDR3 spells CSAPTEIYSNQPQHF. CDR3 nucleotides: TGCAGTGCTCCTACAGAAATTTATAGCAATCAGCCCCAGCATTTT.

In regard to this clonotype: This CDR3 is missing its conserved last phenylalanine or tryptophan, likely due to a read error. V and J are TRBV28 and TRBJ1-6; D uncertain. The germline V and J ends were trimmed by 6 bases and 7 bases, with 19 bases remaining between them. The CDR3 length is 16 residues. Looked up from germline, CDR1 is MDHEN and CDR2 is SYDVKM. The CDR3 region has the DNA TGTGCCAGCAGCGGCAACCTTCAGGTTATCAATTCACCCCTCCACCTT. Translation gives CASSGNLQVINSPLHL.

There are many counts of this clonotype. V usage is TRBV7-2 and J usage is TRBJ2-5, with 9 bases aligning to TRBD2. Germline loops: CDR1 SGHTA, CDR2 FQGNSA. Trimming removed 5 bases from V and 4 bases from J; junction bases left unmatched: 8. The CDR3 contains 15 residues. CDR3 region: CASSPTRGGPETQYF. The CDR3 region has the DNA TGTGCCAGCAGCCCCACGCGGGGGGGCCCAGAGACCCAGTACTTC.

This clonotype was seen many times. The chain is built from TRBV4-3 and TRBJ2-7; D might be TRBD2 (6 bases). Germline CDR1 reads LGHNA; CDR2 reads YSLEER. The CDR3 spans 14 residues. V shed 0 bases and J shed 5 bases, with 11 bases lying between them. This chain's CDR3 is CASSQDGGAHEQYF. The CDR3 DNA reads as TGCGCCAGCAGCCAAGACGGCGGGGCCCACGAGCAGTACTTC.

The chain combines TRBV9 with TRBJ2-1; 10 bases align to TRBD2. CDR3 length equals 15 residues. The germline V gene has CDR1 SGDLS and CDR2 YYNGEE. The ends lost 0 bases at V and 9 bases at J; junction bases unmatched: 6. CDR3 amino acids: CASSVEGLACSEQFF. The CDR3 region has the DNA TGTGCCAGCAGCGTAGAGGGACTAGCGTGCAGTGAGCAGTTCTTC.

The table lists this clonotype with many counts. The chain employs TRBV12-3 or TRBV12-4 and TRBJ2-5, with 7 bases identical to TRBD1. The CDR3 is made up of 14 amino acids. J was trimmed by 3 bases and V by 4 bases; bases with no gene match: 5. The CDR3 loop is CASSWDSGKETQYF. CDR3 sequence (DNA): TGTGCCAGCAGTTGGGACAGTGGGAAAGAGACCCAGTACTTC.

To note about this clonotype: This clone may be a read error of a much larger clone one base away. The chain recombines TRBV5-1 with TRBJ1-1; D perhaps matches TRBD1 (6 bases). Germline assignment: CDR1 SGHRS and CDR2 YFSETQ. This CDR3 has 12 residues. Trimming removed 4 bases at V and 11 bases at J, with 15 bases between. CDR3 residues: CASSPQGKSAFF. CDR3 nucleotide sequence: TGCGCCAGCAGCCCCCAGGGGAAGTCGGCTTTCTTT.

The table lists this clonotype with many counts. The genes are TRBV20-1 and TRBJ2-7, with D tentatively TRBD2 (6 bases). Deletions cut 2 bases from V and 1 base from J, with 12 bases between. The germline V gene has CDR1 DFQATT and CDR2 SNEGSKA (reference sequence). The CDR3 has 14 residues. CDR3 sequence (DNA): TGCAGTGCTAGAATTGCGGGACGGTCCTACGAGCAGTACTTC. The encoded protein is CSARIAGRSYEQYF.

On this clonotype itself: Given a much more abundant clone one base away, this may be a read error. The chain uses TRBV29-1 and TRBJ2-7; 10 positions match TRBD1. V shed 7 bases, J shed 7 bases, and the junction held 13 bases outside the gene matches. This CDR3 spans 14 amino acids. Per the germline V gene, CDR1 is SQVTM and CDR2 is ANQGSEA. CDR3: CSARSGTGVDEQYF. In DNA, the CDR3 is TGCAGCGCCCGCTCCGGGACAGGGGTGGATGAGCAGTACTTC.

The rearrangement joins TRBV11-2 to TRBJ2-7, with D tentatively TRBD1 or TRBD2 (5 bases each). The CDR3 spans 13 residues. V was shortened by 5 bases and J by 5 bases, with 13 bases between the two germline ends. Germline loops: CDR1 SGHAT, CDR2 FQNNGV. CDR3 DNA: TGTGCCAGCAGCCCCGACGTGGGGGACGAGCAGTACTTC. Protein sequence: CASSPDVGDEQYF.

This clonotype was observed many times. The chain uses TRBV10-3 and TRBJ1-2; the D is unclear. Germline CDR1 reads ENHRY; CDR2 reads SYGVKD. V lost 3 bases to trimming and J lost 4 bases, with 3 bases between them. The CDR3 contains 11 residues. The CDR3 nucleotides are TGTGCCATCAGTGACAGCTATGGCTACACCTTC. Translated, it gives CAISDSYGYTF.

This clonotype was seen ten or more times. The chain has TRBV5-6 and TRBJ2-7, with 10 positions matching TRBD2. This CDR3 is built from 15 residues. Losses at the gene ends were 1 base for V and 7 bases for J; bases not matched to a gene: 8. The germline CDR1 and CDR2 sequences are SGHDT and YYEEEE. The DNA of the CDR3 is TGTGCCAGCAGCTTGCGTAGCGGGGGGATACGAGAGCAGTACTTC. It yields the protein CASSLRSGGIREQYF.

This rearrangement joins TRBV27 to TRBJ2-2, with D possibly being TRBD2 (6 bases). Between the trimmed V and J ends, which lost 0 bases and 2 bases, there was a span of 13 bases. This CDR3 has 17 amino acids. CDR1 and CDR2 from the germline V gene are MNHEY and SMNVEV (reference sequence). The CDR3 DNA reads as TGTGCCAGCAGTTTATCTCCCAGCGGGCGAAACACCGGGGAGCTGTTTTTT. Its translation: CASSLSPSGRNTGELFF.

This clonotype has only a few counts. This sequence joins TRBV7-6 and TRBJ2-1; the match to TRBD2 covers 12 bases. The germline gives CDR1 SGHVS, CDR2 FNYEAQ. This CDR3 has 17 amino acids. Trimming removed 5 bases from V and 5 bases from J; junction bases left unmatched: 10. The CDR3 DNA sequence: TGTGCCAGCAGCCTAGGGGATAGACTAGCGGGGGACAATGAGCAGTTCTTC. This codes for CASSLGDRLAGDNEQFF.

This clonotype has at least ten counts. CDR3 DNA sequence: TGTGCCTGCCGCAGCCTAGCGGAGCTAGGGAATGAGCAGTTCTTC. Translation gives CACRSLAELGNEQFF. This sequence joins TRBV30 and TRBJ2-1; 7 bases match TRBD2. Germline V CDR1 and CDR2: GTSNPN, SVGIG (reference sequence). This CDR3 spans 15 amino acids. V lost 6 bases, J lost 7 bases, and 15 bases stayed unmatched.

This clonotype occurred many times. J is TRBJ2-3 and V is TRBV6-5; weak D call: TRBD1 (5 bases). Trimming shortened V by 2 bases and J by 0 bases, and 21 bases separated the two germline ends. The CDR3 spans 19 residues. Per the germline V gene, CDR1 is MNHEY and CDR2 is SVGAGI. In DNA form, the CDR3 reads TGTGCCAGCAGTTACGAACGACGGGCTTCAGGGTCTAGCACAGATACGCAGTATTTT. Translated: CASSYERRASGSSTDTQYF.

This clonotype has more than one count but fewer than ten. The genes are TRBV3-1 and TRBJ2-5; a possible D gene is TRBD1 (5 bases). CDR3 length: 13 residues. V was trimmed by 6 bases and J by 11 bases, leaving 19 bases between them. In germline, CDR1 is LGHDT, CDR2 YNNKEL (reference sequence). The CDR3 nucleotides are TGTGCCAGCAGTAATCACGTGGACAATGAGCAGTACTTC. Translating gives CASSNHVDNEQYF.

This clonotype was found many times. The chain carries TRBV7-7 and TRBJ2-5; tentative D call: TRBD1 (5 bases). Germline V CDR1 and CDR2: SSHAT, FNYEAQ (reference sequence). V lost 3 bases, J lost 5 bases, and 10 bases lay in between. The CDR3 is made up of 13 amino acids. CDR3 in amino acids: CASSFRAGETQYF. The DNA for the CDR3 is TGTGCCAGCAGCTTTCGGGCAGGGGAGACCCAGTACTTC. The complete variable domain, with remaining parts taken from reference TRBV7-7 and TRBJ2-5, reads GAGVSQSPRYKVTKRGQDVTLRCDPISSHATLYWYQQALGQGPEFLTYFNYEAQPDKSGLPSDRFSAERPEGSISTLTIQRTEQRDSAMYRCASSFRAGETQYFGPGTRLLVL.

At least ten counts were recorded for this clonotype. The chain joins TRBV12-3 or TRBV12-4 to TRBJ1-2, with D perhaps TRBD1 (5 bases). V lost 2 bases and J 2 bases, leaving 12 bases between the germline ends. The CDR3 length is 15 residues. As DNA, the CDR3 is TGTGCCAGCAGTTTAACGGGGGGACCGAACTATGGCTACACCTTC. It translates to CASSLTGGPNYGYTF.

The rearrangement links TRBV18 to TRBJ1-6; TRBD1 matches at 8 bases. Germline-derived CDR1 and CDR2 are KGHSH and LQKENI. The CDR3 loop spans 18 amino acids. The V gene end was trimmed by 2 bases and the J gene end by 11 bases; junction bases not matched to a gene: 17. CDR3: CASSPDRAGGFVNPPLHF. The CDR3 region has the DNA TGTGCCAGCTCACCAGATCGGGCAGGGGGCTTTGTCAATCCACCCCTCCACTTT.

V gene TRBV28 combines with J gene TRBJ1-1, with a possible D match to TRBD1 (6 bases). Trimming left V 6 bases short and J 0 bases short, with 11 bases between. The CDR3 is 14 amino acids. CDR1 and CDR2 from the germline V gene are MDHEN and SYDVKM. The CDR3 nucleotides read TGTGCCAGCAGGGTGACAGGTGTGAACACTGAAGCTTTCTTT. It specifies CASRVTGVNTEAFF.

As regards this clonotype: This clone may be a read error of a much larger clone one base away. The rearrangement links TRBV12-3 or TRBV12-4 to TRBJ2-1, with TRBD1 matching 9 bases. J lost 10 bases, V lost 6 bases, and 19 bases had no gene match. This CDR3 is built from 17 residues. The CDR3 DNA reads as TGTGCCAGCAGCCCGGGGACAGGGTTGAGTACCCCCTACGAGCAGTTCTTC. It translates to CASSPGTGLSTPYEQFF.